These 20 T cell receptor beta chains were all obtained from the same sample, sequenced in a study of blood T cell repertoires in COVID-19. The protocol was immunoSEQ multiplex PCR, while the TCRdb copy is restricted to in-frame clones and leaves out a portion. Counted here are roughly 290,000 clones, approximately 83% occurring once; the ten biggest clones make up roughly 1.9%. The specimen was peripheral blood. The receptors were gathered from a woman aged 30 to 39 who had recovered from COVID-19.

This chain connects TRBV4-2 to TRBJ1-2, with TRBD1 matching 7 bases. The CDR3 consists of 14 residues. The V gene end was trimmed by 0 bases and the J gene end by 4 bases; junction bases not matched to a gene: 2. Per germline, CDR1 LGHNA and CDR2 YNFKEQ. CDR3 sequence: CASSQDEGAYGYTF. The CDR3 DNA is TGTGCCAGCAGCCAAGATGAGGGGGCCTATGGCTACACCTTC.

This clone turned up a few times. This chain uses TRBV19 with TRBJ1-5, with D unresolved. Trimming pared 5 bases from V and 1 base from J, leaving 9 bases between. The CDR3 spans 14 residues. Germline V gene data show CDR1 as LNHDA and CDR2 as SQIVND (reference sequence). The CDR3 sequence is CASSWSGSNQPQHF. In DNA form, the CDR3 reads TGTGCCAGTAGTTGGTCGGGAAGCAATCAGCCCCAGCATTTT.

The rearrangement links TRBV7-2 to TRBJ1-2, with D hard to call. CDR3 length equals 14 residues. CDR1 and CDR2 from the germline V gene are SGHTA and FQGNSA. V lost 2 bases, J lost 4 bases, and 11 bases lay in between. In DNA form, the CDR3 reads TGTGCCAGCAGCTTACGGGGTACAAGCTATGGCTACACCTTC. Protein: CASSLRGTSYGYTF.

The CDR3 DNA reads TGCGCCAGCAGCCAAAACAGGGGGCGAGGCACTGAAGCTTTCTTT. It encodes CASSQNRGRGTEAFF. The chain links TRBV4-1 to TRBJ1-1; 9 bases align to TRBD1. The CDR3 loop spans 15 amino acids. CDR1 and CDR2 from the germline V gene are MGHRA and YSYEKL. With 2 bases clipped from V and 4 bases from J, the junction kept 5 bases outside the gene matches.

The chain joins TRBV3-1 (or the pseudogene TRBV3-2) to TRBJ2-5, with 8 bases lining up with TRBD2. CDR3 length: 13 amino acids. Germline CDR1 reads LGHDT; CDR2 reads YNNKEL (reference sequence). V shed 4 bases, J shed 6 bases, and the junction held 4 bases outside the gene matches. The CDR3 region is CASSLSGGKTQYF. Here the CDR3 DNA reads TGTGCCAGCAGCCTTTCGGGGGGGAAGACCCAGTACTTC.

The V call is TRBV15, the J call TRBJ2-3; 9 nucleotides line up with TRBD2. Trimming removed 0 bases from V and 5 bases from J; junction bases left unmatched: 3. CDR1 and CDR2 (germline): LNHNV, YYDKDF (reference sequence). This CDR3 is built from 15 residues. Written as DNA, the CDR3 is TGTGCCACCAGCAGAGAGCGGGAGGGCCTAGATACGCAGTATTTT. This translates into CATSREREGLDTQYF.

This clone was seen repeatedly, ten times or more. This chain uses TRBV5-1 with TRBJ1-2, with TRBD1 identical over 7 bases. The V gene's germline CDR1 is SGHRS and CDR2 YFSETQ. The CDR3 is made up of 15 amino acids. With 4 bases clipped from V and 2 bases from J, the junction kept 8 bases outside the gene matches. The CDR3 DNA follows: TGCGCCAGCAGCACGGGACAGCCCGGCAACTATGGCTACACCTTC. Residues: CASSTGQPGNYGYTF.

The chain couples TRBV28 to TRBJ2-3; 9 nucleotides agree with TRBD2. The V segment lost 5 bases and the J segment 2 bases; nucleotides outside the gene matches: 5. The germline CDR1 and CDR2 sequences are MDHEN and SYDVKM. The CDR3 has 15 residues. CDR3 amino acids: CASSIAGAATDTQYF. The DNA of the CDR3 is TGTGCCAGCAGTATAGCGGGAGCGGCCACAGATACGCAGTATTTT.

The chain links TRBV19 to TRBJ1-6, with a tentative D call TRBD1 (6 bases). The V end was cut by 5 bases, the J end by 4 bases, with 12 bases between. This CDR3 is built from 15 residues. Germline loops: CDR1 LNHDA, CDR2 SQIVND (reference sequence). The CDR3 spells CASSPTGQYNSPLHF. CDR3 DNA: TGTGCCAGTAGTCCCACGGGACAATATAATTCACCCCTCCACTTT.

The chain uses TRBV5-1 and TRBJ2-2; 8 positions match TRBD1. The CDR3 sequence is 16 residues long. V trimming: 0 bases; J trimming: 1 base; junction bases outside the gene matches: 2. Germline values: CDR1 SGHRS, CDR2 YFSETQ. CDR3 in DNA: TGCGCCAGCAGCTTGGGGGACAGGAAGAACACCGGGGAGCTGTTTTTT. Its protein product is CASSLGDRKNTGELFF.

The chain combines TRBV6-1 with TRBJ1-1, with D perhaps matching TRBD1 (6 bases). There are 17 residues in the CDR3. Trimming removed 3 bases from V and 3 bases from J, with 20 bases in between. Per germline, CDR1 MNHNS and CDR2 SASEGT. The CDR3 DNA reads TGTGCCAGCAGTGACCTCTTTGGGGGCGGAATCGACACTGAAGCTTTCTTT. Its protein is CASSDLFGGGIDTEAFF.

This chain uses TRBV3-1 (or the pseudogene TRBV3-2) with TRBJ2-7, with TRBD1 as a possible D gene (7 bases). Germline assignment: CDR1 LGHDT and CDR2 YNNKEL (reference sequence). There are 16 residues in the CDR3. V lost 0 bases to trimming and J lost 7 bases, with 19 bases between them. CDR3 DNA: TGTGCCAGCAGCCAAGATTCGGGCAGGGGGGCCGTAGAGCAGTACTTC. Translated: CASSQDSGRGAVEQYF.

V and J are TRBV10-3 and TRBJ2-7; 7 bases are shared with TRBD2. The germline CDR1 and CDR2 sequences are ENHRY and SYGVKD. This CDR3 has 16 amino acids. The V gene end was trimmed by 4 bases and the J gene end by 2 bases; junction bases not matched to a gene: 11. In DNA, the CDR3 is TGTGCCATCAGTGGACACGGGACTAAAACCACCTACGAGCAGTACTTC. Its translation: CAISGHGTKTTYEQYF.

The CDR3 region is CAISARIGDNEQFF. The DNA for the CDR3 is TGTGCCATCAGTGCGAGAATCGGGGACAATGAGCAGTTCTTC. The chain links TRBV10-3 to TRBJ2-1, with D perhaps matching TRBD2 (5 bases). Trimming stripped 4 bases from V and 5 bases from J, with 12 bases between. This CDR3 has 14 amino acids. CDR1 and CDR2 (germline): ENHRY, SYGVKD.

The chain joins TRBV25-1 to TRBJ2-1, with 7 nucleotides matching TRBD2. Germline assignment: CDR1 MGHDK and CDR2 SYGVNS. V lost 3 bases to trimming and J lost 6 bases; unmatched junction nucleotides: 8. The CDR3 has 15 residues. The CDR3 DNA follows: TGTGCCAGCAGTGAGAGCGGGATGGAGGGCAATGAGCAGTTCTTC. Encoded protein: CASSESGMEGNEQFF.

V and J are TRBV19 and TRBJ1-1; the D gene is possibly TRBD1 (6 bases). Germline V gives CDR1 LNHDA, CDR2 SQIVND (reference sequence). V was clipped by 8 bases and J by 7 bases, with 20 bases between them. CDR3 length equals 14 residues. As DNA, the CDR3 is TGTGCCAGTGTGGATCAGGGGATGAATAATGAAGCTTTCTTT. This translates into CASVDQGMNNEAFF.

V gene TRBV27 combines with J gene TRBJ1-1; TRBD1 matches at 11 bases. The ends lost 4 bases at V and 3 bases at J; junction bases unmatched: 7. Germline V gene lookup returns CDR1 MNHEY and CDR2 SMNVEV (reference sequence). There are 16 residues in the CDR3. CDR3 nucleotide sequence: TGTGCCAGCAGTTCGCGGACAGGGGGCGCGTACACTGAAGCTTTCTTT. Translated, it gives CASSSRTGGAYTEAFF.

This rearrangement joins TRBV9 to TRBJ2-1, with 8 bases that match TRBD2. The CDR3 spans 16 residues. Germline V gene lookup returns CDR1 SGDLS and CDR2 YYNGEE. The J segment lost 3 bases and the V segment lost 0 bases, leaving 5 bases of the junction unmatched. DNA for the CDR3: TGTGCCAGCAGCGTAGCAGCGGGAGAGCTCTACAATGAGCAGTTCTTC. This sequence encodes CASSVAAGELYNEQFF.

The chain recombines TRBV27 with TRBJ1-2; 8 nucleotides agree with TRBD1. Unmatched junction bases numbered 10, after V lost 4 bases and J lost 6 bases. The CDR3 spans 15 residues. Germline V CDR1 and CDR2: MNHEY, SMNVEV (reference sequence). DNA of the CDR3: TGTGCCAGCAGTTCTGGACAGGGCTTCAATAATGGCTACACCTTC. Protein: CASSSGQGFNNGYTF.

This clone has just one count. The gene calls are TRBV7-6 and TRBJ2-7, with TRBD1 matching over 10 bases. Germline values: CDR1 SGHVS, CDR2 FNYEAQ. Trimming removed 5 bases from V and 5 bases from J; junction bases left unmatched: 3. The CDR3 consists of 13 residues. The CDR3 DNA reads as TGTGCCAGCAGCACGGGACAGGGGAACGAGCAGTACTTC. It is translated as CASSTGQGNEQYF.